The following is a T cell receptor beta chain sequence with its context. The data belong to a study of shared clonotypes between healthy human individuals. Study-wide context: The study enrolled two women and three men aged 18 to 49.

The assay was immunoSEQ multiplex PCR, and TCRdb's table has in-frame clones only and misses some. The table lists more than 2,000,000 clones, around nine tenths of them singletons. The germline V and J ends were trimmed by 4 bases and 1 base, with 10 bases remaining between them. Per the germline V gene, CDR1 is ENHRY and CDR2 is SYGVKD. The CDR3 runs to 14 residues. The sample was naive CD4+ T cells sorted from blood. The subset denotes: CD45RA+ positively selected. The clonotype was recovered from a young man in good health. The chain links TRBV10-3 to TRBJ1-1; possibly TRBD1 for D (5 bases). The CDR3 nucleotides read TGTGCCATCAGTGCCGAGGGGCAGAACACTGAAGCTTTCTTT. It encodes CAISAEGQNTEAFF.